This is a list of T cell receptor beta chains from one sample in a study of control samples from healthy donors and cancer patients. This table comes from immunoSEQ multiplex PCR, and its TCRdb copy is limited to in-frame clones, with some not included. The sample shows under 300,000 clones, approximately 80% of them seen only once. Material: PBMCs. Receptor source: a woman in her sixties with lung cancer. Each CDR3 is given with its conserved first and last residue. A D gene is named only where the DNA matches it firmly. For some rows the clone size is stated as once, few or many, or as a class when expanded; others skip it.

v_call	j_call	clone_size	d_call	cdr3_nt	cdr3_aa
TRBV7-2	TRBJ2-7	few	TRBD2	TGTGCCAGCAGCCCGCCGCCGGGAGGGGGCTACGAGCAGTACTTC	CASSPPPGGGYEQYF
TRBV9	TRBJ2-3	NA	NA	TGTGCCAGCAGCCCCCAGTTAGGCACGCAGTATTTT	CASSPQLGTQYF
TRBV30	TRBJ2-1	NA	NA	TGTGCCTGGAGTATTAAGAGCTCCTACAATGAGCAGTTCTTC	CAWSIKSSYNEQFF
TRBV9	TRBJ2-3	NA	NA	TGTGCCAGCAGCCTGACTCCCACCCACACAGATACGCAGTATTTT	CASSLTPTHTDTQYF
TRBV7-3	TRBJ1-2	NA	TRBD1	TGTGCCAGCAGCTTCACAGGGGGCTACTATGGCTACACCTTC	CASSFTGGYYGYTF
TRBV20-1	TRBJ2-5	NA	NA	TGCAGTGCTTACAGGGAAGAGACCCAGTACTTC	CSAYREETQYF
TRBV11-1	TRBJ2-3	NA	TRBD2	TGTGCCAGCAGTCCGGGACTAGCGGCCACAGATACGCAGTATTTT	CASSPGLAATDTQYF
TRBV7-3	TRBJ2-3	NA	NA	TGTGCCAGCAGCTTACAGGGTGGGAGGACAGATACGCAGTATTTT	CASSLQGGRTDTQYF
TRBV2	TRBJ2-4	NA	TRBD2	TGTGCCAGCAGGGCCGGGACTAGCTTAGCCAAAAACATTCAGTACTTC	CASRAGTSLAKNIQYF
TRBV7-9	TRBJ1-4	NA	NA	TGTGCCAGCAGGAGGGATTCAACTAATGAAAAACTGTTTTTT	CASRRDSTNEKLFF
TRBV5-1	TRBJ1-1	NA	NA	TGCGCCAGCAGCTTGGGAGGAATGAACACTGAAGCTTTCTTT	CASSLGGMNTEAFF
TRBV2	TRBJ2-2	NA	NA	TGTGCCAGCAGTAACGAGCGCAACACCGGGGAGCTGTTTTTT	CASSNERNTGELFF
TRBV5-1	TRBJ1-4	few	NA	TGCGCCAGCAGCTTGGGGCCAGTAGACGAAAAACTGTTTTTT	CASSLGPVDEKLFF